The T cell receptor (beta chain) described here comes from a study of beta chain features in type 1 diabetes. The investigators reverse transcribed all of the isolated RNA, so they sequenced expressed TCRB transcripts. An average of around 3.5 million reads was obtained for naive, central memory and regulatory T cell samples. Sequenced by immunoSEQ multiplex PCR; TCRdb stores in-frame clones only, minus some. The profile shows 140,000 or so clones, around an eighth of them singletons. With respect to this clone: Antigen unknown.

Germline CDR1 and CDR2: SGDLS and YYNGEE. The V end lost 3 bases, the J end lost 3 bases, and 9 bases lay between the germline ends. This CDR3 spans 13 amino acids. Study conclusions and caveats: In cDNA sequencing, cells with high TCR expression could be over-represented. Across all four CD4+ subsets, people with type 1 diabetes showed modestly shorter TCRB CDR3s.

Every participating donor gave one draw, a heparinised blood sample averaging around 100 mL. This TCR was recovered from a man aged 18 to 29 with type 1 diabetes. V is TRBV9 and J is TRBJ1-1; D might be TRBD1 (5 bases). Input material: central memory CD4+ T cells from blood. CDR3 sequence (DNA): TGTGCCAGCAGCGCCCAAGGGGACACTGAAGCTTTCTTT. Amino acids: CASSAQGDTEAFF.